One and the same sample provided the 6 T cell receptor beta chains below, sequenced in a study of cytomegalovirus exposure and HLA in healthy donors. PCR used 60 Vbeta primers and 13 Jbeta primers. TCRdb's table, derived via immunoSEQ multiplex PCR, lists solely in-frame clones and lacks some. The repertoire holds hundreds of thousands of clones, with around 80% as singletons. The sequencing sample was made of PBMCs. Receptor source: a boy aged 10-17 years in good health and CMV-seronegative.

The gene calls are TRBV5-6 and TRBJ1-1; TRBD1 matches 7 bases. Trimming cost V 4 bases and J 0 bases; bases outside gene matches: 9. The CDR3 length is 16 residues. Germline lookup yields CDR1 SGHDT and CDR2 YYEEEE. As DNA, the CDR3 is TGTGCCAGCAGCCGACGGGACAGAGTGTTGAACACTGAAGCTTTCTTT. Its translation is CASSRRDRVLNTEAFF.

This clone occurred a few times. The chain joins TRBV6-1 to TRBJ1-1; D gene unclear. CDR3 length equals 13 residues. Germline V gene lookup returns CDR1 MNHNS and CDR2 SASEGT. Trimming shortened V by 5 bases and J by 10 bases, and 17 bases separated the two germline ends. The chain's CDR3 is CASSHGPSEAAFF. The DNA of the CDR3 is TGTGCCAGCAGTCACGGTCCCTCGGAGGCAGCTTTCTTT.

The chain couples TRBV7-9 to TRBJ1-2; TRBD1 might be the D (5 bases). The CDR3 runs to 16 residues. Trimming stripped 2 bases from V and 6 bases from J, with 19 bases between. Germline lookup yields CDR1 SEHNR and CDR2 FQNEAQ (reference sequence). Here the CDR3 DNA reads TGTGCCAGCAGCTTATCCGGACGGAGGGGAACTAATGGCTACACCTTC. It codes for CASSLSGRRGTNGYTF. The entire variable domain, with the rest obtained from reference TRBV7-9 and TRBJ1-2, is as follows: DTGVSQNPRHKITKRGQNVTFRCDPISEHNRLYWYRQTLGQGPEFLTYFQNEAQLEKSRLLSDRFSAERPKGSFSTLEIQRTEQGDSAMYLCASSLSGRRGTNGYTFGSGTRLTVV.

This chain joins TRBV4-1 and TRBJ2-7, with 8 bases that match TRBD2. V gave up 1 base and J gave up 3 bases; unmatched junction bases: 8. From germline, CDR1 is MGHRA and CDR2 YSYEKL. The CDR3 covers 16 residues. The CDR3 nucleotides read TGCGCCAGCAGCCAAGTTGTTAGCGGGGCCAGCTACGAGCAGTACTTC. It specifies CASSQVVSGASYEQYF.

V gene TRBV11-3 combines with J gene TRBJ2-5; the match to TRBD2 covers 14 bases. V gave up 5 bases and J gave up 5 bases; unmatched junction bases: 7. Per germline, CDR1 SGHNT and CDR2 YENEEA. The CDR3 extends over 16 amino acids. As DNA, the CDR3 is TGTGCCAGCAGCGCGGGACTAGCGGGAGTGTCCGAGACCCAGTACTTC. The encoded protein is CASSAGLAGVSETQYF. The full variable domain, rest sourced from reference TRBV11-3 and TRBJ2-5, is EAGVVQSPRYKIIEKKQPVAFWCNPISGHNTLYWYLQNLGQGPELLIRYENEEAVDDSQLPKDRFSAERLKGVDSTLKIQPAELGDSAVYLCASSAGLAGVSETQYFGPGTRLLVL.

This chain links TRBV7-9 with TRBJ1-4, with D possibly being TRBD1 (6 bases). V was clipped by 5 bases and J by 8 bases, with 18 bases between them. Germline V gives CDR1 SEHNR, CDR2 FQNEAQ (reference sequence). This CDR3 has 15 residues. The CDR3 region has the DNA TGTGCCAGCAGCACCGCCAGGGGTATCAGCGAAAAACTGTTTTTT. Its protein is CASSTARGISEKLFF. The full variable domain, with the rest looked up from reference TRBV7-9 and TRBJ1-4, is DTGVSQNPRHKITKRGQNVTFRCDPISEHNRLYWYRQTLGQGPEFLTYFQNEAQLEKSRLLSDRFSAERPKGSFSTLEIQRTEQGDSAMYLCASSTARGISEKLFFGSGTQLSVL.